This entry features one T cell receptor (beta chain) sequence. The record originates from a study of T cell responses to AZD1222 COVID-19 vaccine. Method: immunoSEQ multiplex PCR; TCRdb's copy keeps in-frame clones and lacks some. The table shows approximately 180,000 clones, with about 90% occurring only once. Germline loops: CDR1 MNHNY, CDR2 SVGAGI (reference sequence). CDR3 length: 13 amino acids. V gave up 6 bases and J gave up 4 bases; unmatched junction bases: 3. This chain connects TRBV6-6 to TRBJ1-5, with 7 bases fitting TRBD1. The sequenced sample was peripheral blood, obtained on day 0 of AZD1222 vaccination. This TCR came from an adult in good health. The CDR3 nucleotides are TGTGCCAGCAGGGACAGGACAAATCAGCCCCAGCATTTT. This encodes CASRDRTNQPQHF.